This T cell receptor (beta chain) stems from a study of blood T cell repertoires in COVID-19. Turning to the study itself: In each case, the material was cDNA or gDNA derived from T cells, B-cell-depleted T cells, or PBMCs.

The germline V gene encodes CDR1 LGHNA and CDR2 YSLEER. This CDR3 spans 16 amino acids. Trimming shortened V by 0 bases and J by 9 bases, and 18 bases separated the two germline ends. Original analysis: Amplification from reference gene primers served as the basis for estimated nucleated cell counts. Sequencing was performed with immunoSEQ multiplex PCR; in TCRdb, only in-frame clones are kept and a portion is missing. Clone size and the V and J calls come from that table; the DNA yielded D and trimming. The data show 20,000 to 25,000 clones, with less than 85% seen just once and 9.5% to 15% held by the top ten.

This sequence was found in a man aged 55 to 69 with active COVID-19. This chain joins TRBV4-3 and TRBJ2-1; no clear D. The specimen sequenced was peripheral blood. The CDR3 region has the DNA TGCGCCAGCAGCCAAGATTTAAGGAGCTCGGCTGGTGAGCAGTTCTTC. Translated: CASSQDLRSSAGEQFF.